The rows below give T cell receptor beta chains drawn from one sample of a study of technical replicates of blood from several donors. Using immunoSEQ multiplex PCR, the repertoire was profiled, and TCRdb retains in-frame clones only, with some absent. The table has 85,000 to 100,000 clones, 94% seen once. The sample was T cells isolated from PBMCs. All receptors derive from a human donor in good health. Both conserved end residues are part of each CDR3. D genes are given only for firm matches. Size is stated for part of the rows, as once, few or many counts, or as a class when the clone is expanded.

>15|-|TRBV6-4|-|TRBJ2-1
CASSVQGYSYNEQFF
TGTGCCAGCAGTGTTCAGGGCTACTCCTACAATGAGCAGTTCTTC
>17|-|TRBV7-2|TRBD2|TRBJ2-7
CASSLSASGGARYEQYF
TGTGCCAGCAGCCTAAGCGCCAGCGGGGGGGCTCGCTACGAGCAGTACTTC
>14|-|TRBV25-1|-|TRBJ1-3
CASSGDWTGNTIYF
TGTGCCAGCAGCGGGGACTGGACTGGAAACACCATATATTTT
>15|few|TRBV9|-|TRBJ1-1
CASSPGMGQNTEAFF
TGTGCCAGCAGCCCCGGGATGGGACAGAACACTGAAGCTTTCTTT
>10|-|TRBV2|-|TRBJ2-3
CASGRDTQYF
TGTGCCAGTGGGAGAGATACGCAGTATTTT
>18|-|TRBV4-1|TRBD2|TRBJ2-1
CASSQESPGTSAVNEQFF
TGCGCCAGCAGCCAAGAATCCCCCGGGACTAGCGCGGTCAATGAGCAGTTCTTC
>15|-|TRBV6-5|-|TRBJ1-2
CASSYSGGAQYGYTF
TGTGCCAGCAGTTACTCAGGGGGGGCCCAATATGGCTACACCTTC
>14|once|TRBV5-6|TRBD1|TRBJ1-2
CASSTSTGGNGYTF
TGTGCCAGCAGCACTTCGACAGGGGGGAATGGCTACACCTTC
>17|-|TRBV12-5|TRBD1|TRBJ2-5
CASGLVQTGGDPETQYF
TGTGCTAGTGGTTTGGTACAAACAGGGGGCGACCCAGAGACCCAGTACTTC
>15|once|TRBV7-7|-|TRBJ2-3
CASSSGLAGTDTQYF
TGTGCCAGCAGCTCGGGACTCGCCGGGACAGATACGCAGTATTTT
>17|-|TRBV4-1|-|TRBJ1-1
CASSQGLPRGRNTEAFF
TGCGCCAGCAGCCAAGGACTCCCTCGGGGAAGGAACACTGAAGCTTTCTTT
>16|once|TRBV7-9|TRBD1|TRBJ2-7
CASSEKQGKAIYEQYF
TGTGCCAGCAGCGAAAAACAGGGGAAGGCAATCTACGAGCAGTACTTC
>13|-|TRBV5-4|TRBD1|TRBJ2-3
CASSQSGQDTQYF
TGTGCCAGCAGCCAATCGGGACAGGATACGCAGTATTTT
>19|-|TRBV7-9|TRBD1|TRBJ1-6
CASSLGWTGPPGDNSPLHF
TGTGCCAGCAGCTTAGGGTGGACAGGGCCGCCCGGGGATAATTCACCCCTCCACTTT
>15|once|TRBV11-2|TRBD2|TRBJ2-7
CASTRGLAGIYEQYF
TGTGCCAGCACCCGAGGACTAGCGGGAATCTACGAGCAGTACTTC
>14|-|TRBV14|-|TRBJ2-1
CASSLRTTGDEQFF
TGTGCCAGCAGCCTCCGGACTACTGGGGATGAGCAGTTCTTC